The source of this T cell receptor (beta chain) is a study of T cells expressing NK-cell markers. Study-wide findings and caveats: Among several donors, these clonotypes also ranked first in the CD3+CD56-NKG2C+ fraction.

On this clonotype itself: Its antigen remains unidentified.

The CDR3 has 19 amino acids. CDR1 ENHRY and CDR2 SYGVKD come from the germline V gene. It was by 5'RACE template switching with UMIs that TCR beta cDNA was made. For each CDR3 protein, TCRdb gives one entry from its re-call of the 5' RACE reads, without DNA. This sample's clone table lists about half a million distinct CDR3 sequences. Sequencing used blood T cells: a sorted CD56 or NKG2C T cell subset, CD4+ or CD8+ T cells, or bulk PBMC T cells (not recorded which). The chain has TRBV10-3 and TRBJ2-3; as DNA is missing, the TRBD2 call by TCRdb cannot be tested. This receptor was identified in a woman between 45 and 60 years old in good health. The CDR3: CAISEIVTSGLGGRDTQYF.